One and the same sample provided the 18 T cell receptor beta chains below, sequenced in a study of cytomegalovirus exposure and HLA in healthy donors (TCRdb year 2017). The library was built by means of the immunoSEQ multiplex PCR assay. A mixture of 60 forward primers for TCR Vbeta segments and 13 reverse primers for TCR Jbeta segments was used in the multiplex PCR. Drawn from immuneACCESS, this table holds only the in-frame rearrangements with V and J called that TCRdb kept. Clones are partly lost; checked studies trace under half to an unresolved V gene and leave the rest unexplained. This sample gives some 150,000 clones in total; 60% to 85% of them show up just once. 4% to 4.5% of the sample goes to the ten largest clones. What was sequenced was PBMCs. The source of these receptors is a woman aged 40 to 50 in good health and CMV-seronegative.

The V call is TRBV12-5, the J call TRBJ2-1; D gene ambiguous. The CDR3 is 11 amino acids. Trimming took 6 bases from V and 8 from J, leaving 8 bases between them. Per the germline V gene, CDR1 is LGHNT and CDR2 is FRNRAP. CDR3 sequence: CASGAMDEQFF. The CDR3, as DNA: TGTGCTAGTGGGGCCATGGATGAGCAGTTCTTC.

The chain carries TRBV5-5 and TRBJ1-3; no firm D call. Trimming cost V 6 bases and J 0 bases, with 7 bases left between them. This CDR3 is built from 13 residues. Germline V gene lookup returns CDR1 SGHKS and CDR2 YYEKEE (reference sequence). The CDR3 sequence: CASKLNSGNTIYF. DNA of the CDR3: TGTGCCAGCAAACTGAACTCTGGAAACACCATATATTTT.

The chain joins TRBV7-8 to TRBJ2-7, with 7 positions matching TRBD1. This CDR3 has 15 residues. The V gene end was trimmed by 3 bases and the J gene end by 4 bases; junction bases not matched to a gene: 9. Germline CDR1 reads SGHVS; CDR2 reads FQNEAQ. The CDR3 loop reads CASSLIGTVLYEQYF. CDR3 in DNA: TGTGCCAGCAGCTTGATAGGGACAGTACTATACGAGCAGTACTTC.

The rearrangement joins TRBV5-5 to TRBJ1-1; 12 nucleotides agree with TRBD1. V dropped 6 bases and J dropped 4; count of bases not matched to a gene: 4. The CDR3 is made up of 14 amino acids. Germline CDR1 reads SGHKS; CDR2 reads YYEKEE (reference sequence). The CDR3 nucleotides read TGTGCCAGCATAGGGACAGGGGGCCTCACTGAAGCTTTCTTT. It codes for CASIGTGGLTEAFF.

The chain employs TRBV6-5 and TRBJ1-2; TRBD1 might be the D (6 bases). Germline CDR1 MNHEY, CDR2 SVGAGI. The CDR3 extends over 14 amino acids. Trimming took 6 bases from V and 3 from J, leaving 14 bases between them. Here the CDR3 DNA reads TGTGCCAGCAGAGGGACACATGCTGACTATGGCTACACCTTC. Translating gives CASRGTHADYGYTF.

The chain has TRBV11-2 and TRBJ2-7; TRBD1 agrees at 7 bases. The CDR3 totals 14 residues. V shed 1 base, J shed 5 bases, and the junction held 5 bases outside the gene matches. In germline, CDR1 is SGHAT, CDR2 FQNNGV. DNA for the CDR3: TGTGCCAGCAGCTTAGTAAGGGGGCGGAACGAGCAGTACTTC. The encoded protein is CASSLVRGRNEQYF.

The rearrangement joins TRBV11-2 to TRBJ2-2, with TRBD1 as a possible D gene (6 bases). This CDR3 is 15 amino acids long. Trimming left V 6 bases short and J 0 bases short, with 11 bases between. CDR1 and CDR2 (germline): SGHAT, FQNNGV. CDR3 nucleotides: TGTGCCAGCAGACCCGGGACACCGAACACCGGGGAGCTGTTTTTT. Amino acids: CASRPGTPNTGELFF.

The chain uses TRBV30 and TRBJ2-3; 8 bases are a match to TRBD1. V shed 5 bases and J 2 bases; nucleotides not matched to a gene: 6. This CDR3 region has 14 residues. Germline V CDR1 and CDR2: GTSNPN, SVGIG (reference sequence). The CDR3 is CAWLRQGYTDTQYF. DNA of the CDR3: TGTGCCTGGCTCCGACAGGGGTACACAGATACGCAGTATTTT.

The V gene is TRBV2, the J gene TRBJ1-1, with a possible D match to TRBD1 (6 bases). The CDR3 has 12 amino acids. V was cut by 5 bases and J by 6 bases, with 10 bases left in between. Germline V gene lookup returns CDR1 SNHLY and CDR2 FYNNEI. CDR3 sequence reads: CASSTDSSEAFF. The CDR3 DNA reads TGTGCCAGCAGTACGGACAGTTCTGAAGCTTTCTTT.

This clone was counted a single time. The rearrangement links TRBV5-6 to TRBJ1-5, with a weak D call TRBD1 (6 bases). V dropped 4 bases and J dropped 7 bases, with 15 bases sitting between them. The CDR3 extends over 14 amino acids. From germline, CDR1 is SGHDT and CDR2 YYEEEE. The CDR3 spells CASSLGRGAQPQHF. The DNA of the CDR3 is TGTGCCAGCAGCCTTGGTCGGGGGGCCCAGCCCCAGCATTTT. The whole variable domain, filled in from reference TRBV5-6 and TRBJ1-5, reads DAGVTQSPTHLIKTRGQQVTLRCSPKSGHDTVSWYQQALGQGPQFIFQYYEEEERQRGNFPDRFSGHQFPNYSSELNVNALLLGDSALYLCASSLGRGAQPQHFGDGTRLSIL.

The rearrangement uses TRBV12-5 and TRBJ1-5, with no clear D. CDR1 LGHNT and CDR2 FRNRAP come from the germline V gene. The CDR3 sequence is 16 residues long. Deletions cut 1 base from V and 3 bases from J, with 13 bases between. CDR3 protein: CASGLEFSLPNQPQHF. The DNA for the CDR3 is TGTGCTAGTGGTTTGGAATTTAGCCTCCCCAATCAGCCCCAGCATTTT.

This chain connects TRBV7-6 to TRBJ2-1, with 9 bases aligning to TRBD2. Germline V lookup: CDR1 SGHVS, CDR2 FNYEAQ. The CDR3 sequence is 19 residues long. Trimming cost V 3 bases and J 2 bases; bases outside gene matches: 14. CDR3 DNA: TGTGCCAGCAGCTTGACTAGTATTAGCGGGAGTCCCCCCTACAATGAGCAGTTCTTC. Translated, it gives CASSLTSISGSPPYNEQFF.

V and J are TRBV6-6 and TRBJ1-2; D gene ambiguous. Germline lookup yields CDR1 MNHNY and CDR2 SVGAGI (reference sequence). CDR3 length: 14 amino acids. The ends were cut back, 4 bases at V and 4 bases at J, with 13 bases in the middle. CDR3 in DNA: TGTGCCAGCAGTTTCGTGGCAGAAACCTATGGCTACACCTTC. Amino acids: CASSFVAETYGYTF.

This sequence joins TRBV7-8 and TRBJ2-7; 10 nucleotides agree with TRBD2. Germline V CDR1 and CDR2: SGHVS, FQNEAQ. The CDR3 spans 14 residues. Trimming removed 5 bases from V and 2 bases from J; junction bases left unmatched: 3. The CDR3 DNA reads TGTGCCAGCAGCCCCGGACTAGCGGCCTACGAGCAGTACTTC. It yields the protein CASSPGLAAYEQYF.

The chain combines TRBV6-6 with TRBJ2-7; D remains unclear. The CDR3 extends over 14 amino acids. CDR1 is MNHNY, CDR2 SVGAGI, per germline (reference sequence). The V and J ends lost 0 bases and 7 bases respectively, with 13 bases between them. CDR3 sequence: CASSYSHPPVEQYF. The CDR3 DNA sequence: TGTGCCAGCAGTTACTCCCACCCCCCGGTAGAGCAGTACTTC.

V is TRBV7-9 and J is TRBJ1-1; D is possibly TRBD1 (6 bases). CDR1 is SEHNR, CDR2 FQNEAQ, per germline (reference sequence). V lost 2 bases and J 1 base, leaving 14 bases between the germline ends. The CDR3 is 16 residues long. CDR3 nucleotide sequence: TGTGCCAGCAGCTTATCAGGGGCTTACCCGAACACTGAAGCTTTCTTT. It encodes CASSLSGAYPNTEAFF.

CDR3 sequence (DNA): TGTGCCATCAGGACGGCGGGTACCGGGGAGCTGTTTTTT. Translation gives CAIRTAGTGELFF. The chain recombines TRBV10-3 with TRBJ2-2; D might be TRBD2 (5 bases). Per germline, CDR1 ENHRY and CDR2 SYGVKD. The CDR3 length is 13 residues. The ends were cut back, 6 bases at V and 5 bases at J, with 10 bases in the middle.

V gene TRBV7-9 combines with J gene TRBJ1-2; a possible D gene is TRBD1 (5 bases). From germline, CDR1 is SEHNR and CDR2 FQNEAQ (reference sequence). The CDR3 spans 15 residues. Trimming shortened V by 0 bases and J by 4 bases, and 12 bases separated the two germline ends. The CDR3 reads CASSLAEGTTYGYTF. The CDR3 nucleotides are TGTGCCAGCAGCTTAGCGGAGGGGACCACCTATGGCTACACCTTC. The full variable domain, in which reference TRBV7-9 and TRBJ1-2 provide the parts outside the CDR3, is DTGVSQNPRHKITKRGQNVTFRCDPISEHNRLYWYRQTLGQGPEFLTYFQNEAQLEKSRLLSDRFSAERPKGSFSTLEIQRTEQGDSAMYLCASSLAEGTTYGYTFGSGTRLTVV.